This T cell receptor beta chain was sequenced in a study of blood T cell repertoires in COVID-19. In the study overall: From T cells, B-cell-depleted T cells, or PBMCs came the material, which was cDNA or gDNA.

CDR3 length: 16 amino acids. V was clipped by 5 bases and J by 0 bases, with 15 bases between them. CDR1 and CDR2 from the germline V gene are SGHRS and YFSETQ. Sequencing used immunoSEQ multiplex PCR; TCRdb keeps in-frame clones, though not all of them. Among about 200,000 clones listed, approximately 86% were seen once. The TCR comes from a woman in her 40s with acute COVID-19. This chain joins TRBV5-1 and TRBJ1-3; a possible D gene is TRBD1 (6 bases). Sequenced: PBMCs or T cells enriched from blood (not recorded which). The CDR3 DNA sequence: TGCGCCAGCAGACAGGGCTCGAGCCTCTCTGGAAACACCATATATTTT. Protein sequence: CASRQGSSLSGNTIYF.